One sample yielded the 12 T cell receptor beta chains listed below, sequenced in a study of EBV T-cell therapy then PD-1 blockade in nasopharyngeal carcinoma. No antigens are known for them. Treatment: AdE1-LMPpoly-expanded autologous EBV-specific T-cell therapy followed by anti-PD-1 nivolumab. Repertoires were generated with immunoSEQ multiplex PCR, while TCRdb's copy carries only in-frame clones and drops some. The table has 15,000 or so clones, 80% to 85% seen once. The specimen was CD8+ T cells from blood, collected around day 99 from a patient whose treatment included autologous EBV-specific T cells and nivolumab. The receptors were sampled from a man aged 40-49 years with nasopharyngeal carcinoma.

This chain links TRBV7-2 with TRBJ1-2, with unresolved D. Looked up from germline, CDR1 is SGHTA and CDR2 is FQGNSA. The CDR3 contains 16 residues. V was shortened by 5 bases and J by 4 bases, with 20 bases between the two germline ends. For the CDR3, the DNA is TGTGCCAGCAGCCCATATGGTGGGTCGATGGGCTATGGCTACACCTTC. Encoded protein: CASSPYGGSMGYGYTF. Supplemented by reference TRBV7-2 and TRBJ1-2, the full variable domain reads GAGVSQSPSNKVTEKGKDVELRCDPISGHTALYWYRQSLGQGLEFLIYFQGNSAPDKSGLPSDRFSAERTGGSVSTLTIQRTQQEDSAVYLCASSPYGGSMGYGYTFGSGTRLTVV.

The CDR3 nucleotides read TGTGCCAGCAGCGTAGAAGGGACAGGGGGGTACGAGCAGTACTTC. It encodes CASSVEGTGGYEQYF. The V and J genes are TRBV9 and TRBJ2-7, with 11 positions matching TRBD1. The length of the CDR3 is 15 residues. Germline lookup yields CDR1 SGDLS and CDR2 YYNGEE. Losses at the gene ends were 0 bases for V and 4 bases for J; bases not matched to a gene: 3.

The chain is built from TRBV5-1 and TRBJ2-1; D is unresolved. Germline CDR1 is SGHRS and CDR2 is YFSETQ. The CDR3 contains 12 residues. Trimming cost V 4 bases and J 8 bases, with 10 bases left between them. CDR3 loop: CASSPGSDEQFF. In DNA form, the CDR3 reads TGCGCCAGCAGCCCGGGCAGTGATGAGCAGTTCTTC.

The genes are TRBV7-2 and TRBJ2-5; 10 nucleotides match TRBD2. V was clipped by 2 bases and J by 5 bases; unmatched bases: 2. Germline loops: CDR1 SGHTA, CDR2 FQGNSA. The CDR3 runs to 14 residues. The CDR3 region is CASSLSTSGETQYF. In DNA form, the CDR3 reads TGTGCCAGCAGCTTATCGACTAGCGGGGAGACCCAGTACTTC.

This chain connects TRBV24-1 to TRBJ1-1; possible D gene TRBD1, 6 bases. Trimming removed 2 bases from V and 6 bases from J, with 15 bases in between. Germline V gives CDR1 KGHDR, CDR2 SFDVKD. CDR3 length equals 15 residues. Here the CDR3 DNA reads TGTGCCACCAGTGATTCTGGGACACCGGGATCTGAAGCTTTCTTT. This sequence encodes CATSDSGTPGSEAFF.

This sequence joins TRBV7-9 and TRBJ2-1; 11 nucleotides align to TRBD1. V lost 4 bases, J lost 3 bases, and 5 bases stayed unmatched. The CDR3 has 16 residues. Germline V gene data show CDR1 as SEHNR and CDR2 as FQNEAQ (reference sequence). The CDR3 sequence is CASSSTGTGGYNEQFF. The CDR3 coding sequence is TGTGCCAGCAGCTCAACCGGGACAGGGGGCTACAATGAGCAGTTCTTC.

The chain combines TRBV5-4 with TRBJ1-2, with a weak D call TRBD1 (5 bases). The length of the CDR3 is 13 residues. Trimming left V 5 bases short and J 6 bases short, with 14 bases between. Per germline, CDR1 SGHNT and CDR2 YYREEE (reference sequence). The CDR3 bases are TGTGCCAGCAGATCCGGGGGGGATGATGGCTACACCTTC. Translated, it gives CASRSGGDDGYTF.

The chain is built from TRBV3-1 (or the pseudogene TRBV3-2) and TRBJ1-1; D possibly corresponds to TRBD1 (5 bases). CDR1 and CDR2 (germline): LGHDT, YNNKEL (reference sequence). Trimming pared 4 bases from V and 4 bases from J, leaving 10 bases between. CDR3 size: 13 residues. CDR3 DNA: TGTGCCAGCAGCCTAGGGGAGGGCACTGAAGCTTTCTTT. It codes for CASSLGEGTEAFF.

The chain has TRBV9 and TRBJ2-2; either TRBD1 or TRBD2 may fit D (5 bases each). This CDR3 has 16 amino acids. The V gene lost 6 bases and the J gene lost 5 bases, with 20 bases spanning the gap. Per the germline V gene, CDR1 is SGDLS and CDR2 is YYNGEE. CDR3 loop: CASTPEGRERTGELFF. In DNA form, the CDR3 reads TGTGCCAGCACCCCCGAGGGCAGGGAGAGGACCGGGGAGCTGTTTTTT.

V usage is TRBV4-1 and J usage is TRBJ2-5, with TRBD2 matching 8 bases. The CDR3 totals 15 residues. The trim removed 0 bases at V and 9 bases at J, leaving 9 bases unmatched. Germline V CDR1 and CDR2: MGHRA, YSYEKL. CDR3 nucleotide sequence: TGCGCCAGCAGCCAAGAGGGTAGCCCCGGGGGGGCCCAGTACTTC. It is translated as CASSQEGSPGGAQYF.

The genes are TRBV4-3 and TRBJ2-1; no clear D. The V end lost 0 bases, the J end lost 3 bases, and 6 bases lay between the germline ends. Germline V gene sequence: CDR1 LGHNA, CDR2 YSLEER. The CDR3 length is 14 residues. CDR3 nucleotide sequence: TGCGCCAGCAGCCAAGATGGGGACTACAATGAGCAGTTCTTC. It specifies CASSQDGDYNEQFF.

The CDR3 here is CASSSPRLAGFREQFF. The CDR3, as DNA: TGTGCCAGCAGCTCGCCGCGACTAGCGGGGTTCAGGGAGCAGTTCTTC. The chain recombines TRBV7-9 with TRBJ2-1; 11 nucleotides match TRBD2. V shed 4 bases, J shed 10 bases, and the junction held 12 bases outside the gene matches. The germline CDR1 and CDR2 sequences are SEHNR and FQNEAQ (reference sequence). The CDR3 consists of 16 residues.